The 2 T cell receptor delta chains in this list originate from one sample, sequenced in a study of gamma-delta T cells after stem cell transplantation. TCRdb re-analyzed the RT-PCR reads via CATT. Here the sample spans about 420 delta-chain clones, about a fifth being singletons. Sequencing was carried out using gamma-delta T cells. Source of these receptors: a human donor. It is not recorded whose cells these are; they may come from a transplant donor.

By share, this clone ranks as large. The gene calls are TRDV1 and TRDJ1; 13 bases align to TRDD3. Germline CDR1 is TSWWSYY and CDR2 is QGS. CDR3 length equals 22 residues. V was pared by 1 base and J by 0 bases, with 17 bases of the junction left unmatched. The CDR3 sequence: CALGEQKENWGIRAPYTDKLIF. CDR3 bases: TGTGCTCTTGGGGAACAGAAGGAAAACTGGGGGATACGCGCCCCGTACACCGATAAACTCATCTTT.

This clone has just a few counts. The protein held in TCRdb is that of a much larger clone and does not match this DNA's translation at residue 11, likely because of a read error; the protein shown is translated from the DNA. This chain joins TRDV2 and TRDJ1; 8 positions match TRDD3. The CDR3 length is 21 residues. Germline assignment: CDR1 GEAIGNYY and CDR2 EKD. The V and J ends lost 0 bases and 4 bases, in that order; junction bases with no gene match: 24. The CDR3 region has the DNA TGTGCCTGTGACACCGTACTCAAAGCACTGTGGGATACGACGTTCATCGATAAACTCATCTTT. Protein: CACDTVLKALWDTTFIDKLIF.